This T cell receptor beta chain derives from a study of siplizumab effects on memory and regulatory T cells. Investigators obtained sequences from unstimulated naive, memory, effector memory and TEMRA subsets in a few donor pairs. This table comes from immunoSEQ multiplex PCR, and its TCRdb copy is limited to in-frame clones, with some not included. The table records 70,000 to 95,000 clones, roughly 95% of them present only once. As to this clone: Its antigen is as yet unknown.

V was clipped by 3 bases and J by 1 base, with 19 bases between them. CDR3 length: 19 amino acids. CDR1 SGHTA and CDR2 FQGNSA come from the germline V gene. General observations from the study: Just a small share of alloreactive clones was traced back to unstimulated subsets.

Sequencing used naive CD4+ T cells sorted from blood. The V and J genes are TRBV7-2 and TRBJ2-6, with a weak D call TRBD2 (5 bases). The source of this sequence is a human donor in good health. This CDR3 is CASSLGRGSLLSGANVLTF. DNA for the CDR3: TGTGCCAGCAGCTTGGGAAGAGGGAGTCTCCTGTCTGGGGCCAACGTCCTGACTTTC.